This TCR beta chain was captured by sequencing in a study of control samples from healthy donors and cancer patients. Libraries were prepared by immunoSEQ multiplex PCR; TCRdb keeps only in-frame clonotypes and omits some of them. The data show some 3,100 clones, around 94% seen once. V shed 6 bases, J shed 5 bases, and the junction held 9 bases outside the gene matches. Germline V gene sequence: CDR1 KGHSH, CDR2 LQKENI. This CDR3 has 15 amino acids. Sequenced input: PBMCs. The chain employs TRBV18 and TRBJ2-7; 11 nucleotides match TRBD1. The sequence came from a man in his sixties or seventies with lung cancer. This CDR3 is CASSVSGTGGNEQYF. As DNA, the CDR3 is TGTGCCAGCTCCGTTTCCGGGACAGGGGGAAACGAGCAGTACTTC.